Listed below are T cell receptor beta chains from one sample, sequenced in a study of T cell changes during pregnancy in multiple sclerosis. Only in-frame clones appear in the TCRdb table, and some are missing; sequencing was by immunoSEQ multiplex PCR. Seen here are tens of thousands of clones, over 85% observed once, and the top ten hold about 5.2%. The sequencing here drew on peripheral blood, taken in the third trimester of pregnancy. These TCRs come from a female donor in good health, enrolled as a control in a pregnancy study. Both conserved end residues are part of each CDR3. Each record gives: clone size, J gene, V gene, D gene, CDR3 protein, CDR3 DNA. D genes are given only for firm matches. Only part of the rows carry a size: once, few, many, or a class if the clone is expanded.

. | TRBJ2-1 | TRBV5-1 | . | CASSLANGAYNEQFF | TGCGCCAGCAGCTTGGCCAACGGGGCCTACAATGAGCAGTTCTTC
. | TRBJ1-2 | TRBV7-7 | . | CASSQKVGTGGYGYTF | TGTGCCAGCAGTCAAAAGGTCGGGACCGGGGGTTATGGCTACACCTTC
medium-sized | TRBJ1-6 | TRBV6-4 | TRBD1 | CASPGQGNSPLHF | TGTGCCAGTCCGGGACAGGGGAATTCACCCCTCCACTTT
. | TRBJ1-1 | TRBV6-6 | . | CASSYSGGGAAFF | TGTGCCAGCAGTTACTCGGGGGGGGGTGCAGCTTTCTTT
. | TRBJ2-7 | TRBV7-6 | . | CASSEEEYEQYF | TGTGCCAGCAGCGAAGAGGAATACGAGCAGTACTTC
. | TRBJ1-3 | TRBV5-6 | . | CASSLIGTLSSGNTIYF | TGTGCCAGCAGCTTGATCGGTACTCTGAGCTCTGGAAACACCATATATTTT
. | TRBJ1-2 | TRBV4-3 | TRBD1 | CASSQKQGVYGYTF | TGCGCCAGCAGCCAGAAACAGGGGGTCTATGGCTACACCTTC
once | TRBJ2-2 | TRBV5-1 | . | CASSEPGELFF | TGCGCCAGCAGCGAGCCGGGGGAGCTGTTTTTT
. | TRBJ1-2 | TRBV10-3 | TRBD1 | CAIRTGQGALNYGYTF | TGTGCCATCCGAACGGGACAGGGGGCACTCAACTATGGCTACACCTTC
. | TRBJ1-2 | TRBV11-2 | TRBD1 | CASSLTGTDTEGYTF | TGTGCCAGCAGTCTGACCGGGACAGACACCGAAGGCTACACCTTC
. | TRBJ2-7 | TRBV11-2 | . | CASSAATGPRHEQYF | TGTGCCAGCAGCGCCGCAACAGGACCTCGCCACGAGCAGTACTTC
. | TRBJ2-2 | TRBV19 | . | CASSKGTSYTGELFF | TGTGCCAGTAGTAAAGGGACTTCCTACACCGGGGAGCTGTTTTTT
. | TRBJ2-3 | TRBV25-1 | . | CASSDSGTSDTDTQYF | TGTGCCAGCAGTGATTCCGGGACTTCTGACACAGATACGCAGTATTTT
. | TRBJ1-2 | TRBV28 | . | CASYLRDTYGYTF | TGTGCCAGCTACCTCCGGGACACCTATGGCTACACCTTC
. | TRBJ1-4 | TRBV5-4 | . | CASSLGRSEKLFF | TGTGCCAGCAGCTTGGGGAGGTCCGAAAAACTGTTTTTT
once | TRBJ1-6 | TRBV4-1 | . | CASSHQDLGLNSPLHF | TGCGCCAGCAGCCACCAGGACCTGGGGCTAAATTCACCCCTCCACTTT
few | TRBJ2-3 | TRBV4-3 | TRBD2 | CASSQEAGGGADTQYF | TGCGCCAGCAGCCAAGAGGCGGGGGGAGGAGCAGATACGCAGTATTTT
. | TRBJ1-4 | TRBV7-9 | . | CASSLGVSPLYNEKLFF | TGTGCCAGCAGCTTAGGAGTGTCACCGCTCTATAATGAAAAACTGTTTTTT
once | TRBJ2-3 | TRBV6-6 | . | CASSYSFHGDTQYF | TGTGCCAGCAGTTACTCGTTTCACGGGGATACGCAGTATTTT
. | TRBJ1-1 | TRBV19 | . | CASSSLYSTENTEAFF | TGTGCCAGTAGTTCCCTTTACTCCACAGAGAACACTGAAGCTTTCTTT
. | TRBJ2-7 | TRBV12-5 | TRBD1 | CASGITGTGYIGEQYF | TGTGCTAGTGGTATTACCGGGACAGGGTATATCGGCGAGCAGTACTTC
. | TRBJ1-2 | TRBV7-9 | TRBD1 | CASSFGTDLYGYTF | TGTGCCAGCAGCTTTGGGACAGACCTCTATGGCTACACCTTC
. | TRBJ2-6 | TRBV9 | . | CASSVGASGANVLTF | TGTGCCAGCAGCGTAGGAGCCTCTGGGGCCAACGTCCTGACTTTC
. | TRBJ1-2 | TRBV9 | TRBD1 | CASSVGTAGRANYGYTF | TGTGCCAGCAGCGTCGGGACAGCAGGTCGGGCTAACTATGGCTACACCTTC
. | TRBJ2-3 | TRBV10-1 | TRBD2 | CASSATSGRATDTQYF | TGCGCCAGCAGTGCAACTAGCGGGAGGGCGACAGATACGCAGTATTTT
. | TRBJ2-5 | TRBV7-2 | . | CASRQGGGETQYF | TGTGCCAGCCGACAGGGCGGAGGGGAGACCCAGTACTTC
. | TRBJ2-3 | TRBV6-4 | TRBD2 | CATPEGGTTDTQYF | TGTGCCACCCCCGAGGGAGGGACCACAGATACGCAGTATTTT
. | TRBJ1-6 | TRBV28 | . | CASSQRGYNSPLHF | TGTGCCAGCAGTCAAAGGGGTTATAATTCACCCCTCCACTTT
. | TRBJ1-2 | TRBV4-3 | . | CASSLQFRLSDYGYTF | TGCGCCAGCAGCCTTCAATTCAGGCTTTCCGACTATGGCTACACCTTC
. | TRBJ2-5 | TRBV4-1 | . | CASSPIGSGYQETQYF | TGCGCCAGCAGCCCAATCGGATCGGGGTACCAAGAGACCCAGTACTTC
. | TRBJ2-7 | TRBV7-4 | TRBD2 | CASSASEQGLVRSYEQYF | TGTGCCAGCAGCGCTTCCGAACAGGGACTAGTAAGGTCCTACGAGCAGTACTTC
. | TRBJ1-2 | TRBV11-2 | TRBD1 | CASSADRGGGYTF | TGTGCCAGCAGCGCGGACAGGGGCGGGGGCTACACCTTC
. | TRBJ1-2 | TRBV9 | . | CASSEEGTDSYGYTF | TGTGCCAGCAGCGAGGAGGGGACGGACTCCTATGGCTACACCTTC
once | TRBJ1-5 | TRBV28 | TRBD1 | CASSLGQVYSNQPQHF | TGTGCCAGCAGTTTAGGACAGGTCTATAGCAATCAGCCCCAGCATTTT
. | TRBJ2-1 | TRBV6-4 | . | CASSLVGGGLNEQFF | TGTGCCAGCAGCCTCGTCGGAGGTGGCCTCAATGAGCAGTTCTTC
. | TRBJ2-1 | TRBV19 | TRBD2 | CASSMGGRLGNEQFF | TGTGCCAGTAGTATGGGGGGGAGGCTTGGGAATGAGCAGTTCTTC
. | TRBJ2-1 | TRBV11-3 | TRBD2 | CASSGGLAGPYNEQFF | TGTGCCAGCAGCGGGGGACTAGCGGGCCCCTACAATGAGCAGTTCTTC
. | TRBJ2-3 | TRBV5-1 | . | CASSLRGTDTQYF | TGCGCCAGCAGCTTACGAGGGACAGATACGCAGTATTTT
. | TRBJ1-2 | TRBV6-1 | . | CASSEGPDRIYGYTF | TGTGCCAGCAGTGAAGGGCCCGACAGGATCTATGGCTACACCTTC
once | TRBJ1-2 | TRBV19 | . | CASTPRGARGGYTF | TGTGCCAGTACCCCCCGCGGCGCGAGAGGTGGCTACACCTTC
. | TRBJ2-7 | TRBV28 | . | CASSSSGGVYEQYF | TGTGCCAGCAGTTCATCCGGAGGGGTCTACGAGCAGTACTTC
. | TRBJ2-7 | TRBV5-4 | TRBD2 | CASSYRGGLAGNHEQYF | TGTGCCAGCAGCTACCGAGGTGGCCTAGCGGGGAACCACGAGCAGTACTTC
. | TRBJ1-4 | TRBV7-9 | . | CASSHNFGDNEKLFF | TGTGCCAGCAGCCACAATTTCGGGGATAATGAAAAACTGTTTTTT